The clone carrying this TCR beta chain has a single count. Antigen: not known. The CDR3 contains 17 residues. Looked up from germline, CDR1 is LNHNV and CDR2 is YYDKDF (reference sequence). Trimming removed 3 bases at V and 2 bases at J, with 18 bases between. This table comes from immunoSEQ multiplex PCR, and its TCRdb copy is limited to in-frame clones, with some not included. This sample has 100,000 or so clones, with 90% found just once. The sample originates from a study of OX40 agonist ivuxolimab in advanced cancers. Study results and caveats: Expanded peripheral T cell antigen specificity was not determined.

Sequenced here: CD4+ or CD8+ T cells sorted from blood, sampled in a trial of the OX40 agonist ivuxolimab. This chain joins TRBV15 and TRBJ2-3; D might be TRBD1 (6 bases). The sequence was obtained from an adult with an advanced solid tumor such as melanoma, head and neck, liver or kidney cancer. The CDR3 DNA is TGTGCCACCAGCAGCTACCGGGGCAGGGGATTCACAGATACGCAGTATTTT. Protein product: CATSSYRGRGFTDTQYF.